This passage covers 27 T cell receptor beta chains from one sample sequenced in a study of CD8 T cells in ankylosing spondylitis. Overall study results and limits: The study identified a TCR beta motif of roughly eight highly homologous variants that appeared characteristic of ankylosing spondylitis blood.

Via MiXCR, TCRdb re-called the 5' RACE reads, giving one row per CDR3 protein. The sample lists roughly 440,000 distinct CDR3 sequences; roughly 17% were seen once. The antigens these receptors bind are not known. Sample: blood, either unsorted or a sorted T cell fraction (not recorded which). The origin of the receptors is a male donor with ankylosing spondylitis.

CDR3 coding DNA: TGTGCCAGCTCACCGGGAGGAACCTATGGCTACACCTTC. It is translated as CASSPGGTYGYTF. The V and J genes are TRBV18 and TRBJ1-2; D is undetermined. The ends were cut back, 3 bases at V and 4 bases at J, with 9 bases in the middle. This CDR3 is built from 13 residues. Germline V lookup: CDR1 KGHSH, CDR2 LQKENI.

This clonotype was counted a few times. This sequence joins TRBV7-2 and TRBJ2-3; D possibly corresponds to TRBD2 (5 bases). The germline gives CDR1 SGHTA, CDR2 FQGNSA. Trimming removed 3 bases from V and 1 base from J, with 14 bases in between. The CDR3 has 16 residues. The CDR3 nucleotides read TGTGCCAGCAGCTTGAGGGTTGGGCCTGGCACAGATACGCAGTATTTT. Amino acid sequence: CASSLRVGPGTDTQYF.

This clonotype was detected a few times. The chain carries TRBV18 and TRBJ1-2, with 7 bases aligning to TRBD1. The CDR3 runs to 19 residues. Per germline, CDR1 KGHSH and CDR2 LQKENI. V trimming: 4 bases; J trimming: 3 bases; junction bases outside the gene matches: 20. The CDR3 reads CASSQGAPSWSGVYYGYTF. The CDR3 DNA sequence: TGTGCCAGCTCACAGGGGGCTCCATCCTGGTCAGGAGTTTACTATGGCTACACCTTC.

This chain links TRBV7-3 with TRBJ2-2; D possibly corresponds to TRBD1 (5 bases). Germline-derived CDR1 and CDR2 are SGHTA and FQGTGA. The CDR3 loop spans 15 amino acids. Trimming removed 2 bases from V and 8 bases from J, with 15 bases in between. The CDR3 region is CASSLLAPPGGELFF. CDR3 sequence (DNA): TGTGCCAGCAGCTTATTGGCTCCCCCAGGGGGGGAGCTGTTTTTT. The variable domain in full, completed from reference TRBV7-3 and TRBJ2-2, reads GAGVSQTPSNKVTEKGKYVELRCDPISGHTALYWYRQSLGQGPEFLIYFQGTGAADDSGLPNDRFFAVRPEGSVSTLKIQRTERGDSAVYLCASSLLAPPGGELFFGEGSRLTVL.

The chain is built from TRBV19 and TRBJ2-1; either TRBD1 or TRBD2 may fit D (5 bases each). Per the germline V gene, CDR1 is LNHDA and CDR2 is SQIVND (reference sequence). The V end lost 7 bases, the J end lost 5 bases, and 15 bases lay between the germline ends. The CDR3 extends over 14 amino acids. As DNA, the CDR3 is TGTGCCAGTACCGCTCTCGGGGCCAACAATGAGCAGTTCTTC. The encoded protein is CASTALGANNEQFF.

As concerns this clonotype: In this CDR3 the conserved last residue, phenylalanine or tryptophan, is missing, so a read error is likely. The CDR3 reads CASRRERGATDTQYL. The DNA of the CDR3 is TGTGCCAGCCGACGGGAGCGGGGGGCGACAGATACGCAGTATCTT. This chain uses TRBV7-2 with TRBJ2-3, with 9 bases that match TRBD2. Trimming cost V 8 bases and J 3 bases; bases outside gene matches: 9. The germline gives CDR1 SGHTA, CDR2 FQGNSA. The length of the CDR3 is 15 residues.

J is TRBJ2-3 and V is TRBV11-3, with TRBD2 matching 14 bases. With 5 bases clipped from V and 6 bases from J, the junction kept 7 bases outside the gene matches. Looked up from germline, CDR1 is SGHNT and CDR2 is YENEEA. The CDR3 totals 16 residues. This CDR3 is CASSTRTSGGLDTQYF. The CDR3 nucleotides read TGTGCCAGCAGCACCAGGACTAGCGGGGGGCTGGATACGCAGTATTTT.

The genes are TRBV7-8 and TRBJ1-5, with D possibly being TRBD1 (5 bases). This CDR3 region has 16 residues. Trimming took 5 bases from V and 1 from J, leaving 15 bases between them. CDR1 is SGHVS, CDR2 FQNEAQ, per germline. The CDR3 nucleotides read TGTGCCAGCAGCACGACGGGGGGAGGAAGCAATCAGCCCCAGCATTTT. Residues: CASSTTGGGSNQPQHF.

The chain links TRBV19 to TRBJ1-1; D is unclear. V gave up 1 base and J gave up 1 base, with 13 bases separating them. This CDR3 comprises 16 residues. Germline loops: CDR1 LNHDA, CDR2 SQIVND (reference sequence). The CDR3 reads CASSIAWEAGNTEAFF. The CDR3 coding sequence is TGTGCCAGTAGTATAGCATGGGAGGCCGGGAACACTGAAGCTTTCTTT.

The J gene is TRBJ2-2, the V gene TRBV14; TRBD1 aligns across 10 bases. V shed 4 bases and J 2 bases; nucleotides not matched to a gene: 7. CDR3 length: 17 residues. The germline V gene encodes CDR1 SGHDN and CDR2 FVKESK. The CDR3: CASSPPRDRGNTGELFF. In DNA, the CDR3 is TGTGCCAGCAGCCCCCCCCGGGACAGGGGAAACACCGGGGAGCTGTTTTTT.

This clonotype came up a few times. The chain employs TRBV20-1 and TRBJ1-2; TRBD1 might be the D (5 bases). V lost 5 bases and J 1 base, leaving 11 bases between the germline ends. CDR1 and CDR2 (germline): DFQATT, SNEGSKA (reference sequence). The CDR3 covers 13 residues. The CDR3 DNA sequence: TGCAGTGCTGGGACGGAGGTTAACTATGGCTACACCTTC. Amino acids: CSAGTEVNYGYTF.

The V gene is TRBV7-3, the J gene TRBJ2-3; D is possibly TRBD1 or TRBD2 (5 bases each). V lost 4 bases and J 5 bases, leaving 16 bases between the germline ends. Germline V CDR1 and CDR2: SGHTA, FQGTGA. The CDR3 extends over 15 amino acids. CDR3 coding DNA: TGTGCCAGCAGCTCATATGCGGGTGGGGGAGATACGCAGTATTTT. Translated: CASSSYAGGGDTQYF.

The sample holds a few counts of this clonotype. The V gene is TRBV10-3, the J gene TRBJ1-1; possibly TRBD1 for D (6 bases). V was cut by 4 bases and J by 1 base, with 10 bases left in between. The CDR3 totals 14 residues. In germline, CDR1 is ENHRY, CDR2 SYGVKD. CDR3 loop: CAISVQGPNTEAFF. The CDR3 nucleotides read TGTGCCATCAGTGTTCAGGGGCCGAACACTGAAGCTTTCTTT.

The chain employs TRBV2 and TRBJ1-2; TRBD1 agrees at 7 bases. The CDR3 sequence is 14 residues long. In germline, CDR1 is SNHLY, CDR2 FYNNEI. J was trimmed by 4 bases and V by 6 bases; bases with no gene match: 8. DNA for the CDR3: TGTGCCAGCAGGCGGACAGGCGAAAGCTATGGCTACACCTTC. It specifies CASRRTGESYGYTF.

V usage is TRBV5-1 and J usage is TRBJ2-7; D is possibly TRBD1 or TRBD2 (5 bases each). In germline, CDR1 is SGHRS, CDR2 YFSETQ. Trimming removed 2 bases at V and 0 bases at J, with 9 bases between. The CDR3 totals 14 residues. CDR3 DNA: TGCGCCAGCAGCTTTGACGGGGCCTCCTACGAGCAGTACTTC. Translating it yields CASSFDGASYEQYF.

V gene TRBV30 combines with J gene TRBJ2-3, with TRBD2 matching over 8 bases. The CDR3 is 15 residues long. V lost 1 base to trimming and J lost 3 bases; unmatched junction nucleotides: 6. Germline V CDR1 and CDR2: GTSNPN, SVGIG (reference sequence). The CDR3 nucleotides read TGTGCCTGGAGTGGGGTAGCGGGGCGAACAGATACGCAGTATTTT. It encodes CAWSGVAGRTDTQYF.

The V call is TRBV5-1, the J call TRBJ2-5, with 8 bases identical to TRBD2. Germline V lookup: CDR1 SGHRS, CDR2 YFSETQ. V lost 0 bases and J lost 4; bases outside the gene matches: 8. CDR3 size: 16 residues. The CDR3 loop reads CASSLAGSGAAETQYF. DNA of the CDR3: TGCGCCAGCAGCTTGGCAGGTAGCGGGGCCGCAGAGACCCAGTACTTC.

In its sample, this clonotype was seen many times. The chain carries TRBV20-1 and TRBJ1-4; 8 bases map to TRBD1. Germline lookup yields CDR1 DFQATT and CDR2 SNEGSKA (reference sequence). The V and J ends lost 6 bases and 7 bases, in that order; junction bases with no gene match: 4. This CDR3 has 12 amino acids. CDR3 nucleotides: TGCAGTGCCAGACAGGGGATTGAAAAACTGTTTTTT. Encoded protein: CSARQGIEKLFF.

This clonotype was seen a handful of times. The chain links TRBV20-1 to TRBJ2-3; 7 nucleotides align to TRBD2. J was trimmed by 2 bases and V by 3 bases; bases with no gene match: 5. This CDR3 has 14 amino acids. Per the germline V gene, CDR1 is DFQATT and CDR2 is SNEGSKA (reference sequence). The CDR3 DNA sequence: TGCAGTGCTAGCCTCGGGACTATCACAGATACGCAGTATTTT. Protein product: CSASLGTITDTQYF.

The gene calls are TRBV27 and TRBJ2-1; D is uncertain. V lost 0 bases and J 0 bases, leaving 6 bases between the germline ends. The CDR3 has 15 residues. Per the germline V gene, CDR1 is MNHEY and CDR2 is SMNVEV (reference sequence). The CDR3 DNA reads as TGTGCCAGCAGTTTATCGTCCTTCTCCTACAATGAGCAGTTCTTC. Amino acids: CASSLSSFSYNEQFF.

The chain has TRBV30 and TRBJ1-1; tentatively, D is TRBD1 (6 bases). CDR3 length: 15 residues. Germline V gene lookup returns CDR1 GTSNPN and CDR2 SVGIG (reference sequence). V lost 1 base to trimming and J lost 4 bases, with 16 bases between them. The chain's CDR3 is CAWSAQGRGATEAFF. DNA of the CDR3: TGTGCCTGGAGTGCACAGGGAAGGGGGGCCACTGAAGCTTTCTTT. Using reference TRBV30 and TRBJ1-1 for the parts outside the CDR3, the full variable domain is SQTIHQWPATLVQPVGSPLSLECTVEGTSNPNLYWYRQAAGRGLQLLFYSVGIGQISSEVPQNLSASRPQDRQFILSSKKLLLSDSGFYLCAWSAQGRGATEAFFGQGTRLTVV.

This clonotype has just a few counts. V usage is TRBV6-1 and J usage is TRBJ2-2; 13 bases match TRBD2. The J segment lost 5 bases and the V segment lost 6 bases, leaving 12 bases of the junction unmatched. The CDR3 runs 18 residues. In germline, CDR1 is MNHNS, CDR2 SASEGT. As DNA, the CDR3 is TGTGCCAGCAGAAGACTAGCGGGAGGACTTAGTCGAACCGGGGAGCTGTTTTTT. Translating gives CASRRLAGGLSRTGELFF.

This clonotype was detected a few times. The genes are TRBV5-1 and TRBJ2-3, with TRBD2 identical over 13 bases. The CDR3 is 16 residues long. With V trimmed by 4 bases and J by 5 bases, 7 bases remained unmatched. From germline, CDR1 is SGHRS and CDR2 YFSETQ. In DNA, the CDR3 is TGCGCCAGCAGCCAACTAGCGGGGGGGCCTAAAGATACGCAGTATTTT. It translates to CASSQLAGGPKDTQYF.

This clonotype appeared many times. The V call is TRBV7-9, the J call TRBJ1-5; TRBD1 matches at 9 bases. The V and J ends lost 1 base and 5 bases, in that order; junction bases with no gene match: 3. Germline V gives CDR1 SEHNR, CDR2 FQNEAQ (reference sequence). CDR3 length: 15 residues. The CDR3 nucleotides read TGTGCCAGCAGCTTAGGTTGGACAGGGGATCAGCCCCAGCATTTT. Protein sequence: CASSLGWTGDQPQHF. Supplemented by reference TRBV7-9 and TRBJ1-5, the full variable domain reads DTGVSQNPRHKITKRGQNVTFRCDPISEHNRLYWYRQTLGQGPEFLTYFQNEAQLEKSRLLSDRFSAERPKGSFSTLEIQRTEQGDSAMYLCASSLGWTGDQPQHFGDGTRLSIL.

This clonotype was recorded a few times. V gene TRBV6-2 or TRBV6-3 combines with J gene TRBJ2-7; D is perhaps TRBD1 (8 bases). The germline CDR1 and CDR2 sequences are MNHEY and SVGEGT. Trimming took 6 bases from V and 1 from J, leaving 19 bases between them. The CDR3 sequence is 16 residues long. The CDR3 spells CASRGGQGLPSYEQYF. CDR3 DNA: TGTGCCAGCAGGGGAGGACAGGGACTACCATCCTACGAGCAGTACTTC.

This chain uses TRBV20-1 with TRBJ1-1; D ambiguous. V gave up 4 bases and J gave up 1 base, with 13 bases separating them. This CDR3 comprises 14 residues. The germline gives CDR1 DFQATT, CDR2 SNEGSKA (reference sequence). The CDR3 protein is CSATGRPKNTEAFF. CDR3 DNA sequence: TGCAGTGCTACCGGCCGGCCTAAGAACACTGAAGCTTTCTTT.

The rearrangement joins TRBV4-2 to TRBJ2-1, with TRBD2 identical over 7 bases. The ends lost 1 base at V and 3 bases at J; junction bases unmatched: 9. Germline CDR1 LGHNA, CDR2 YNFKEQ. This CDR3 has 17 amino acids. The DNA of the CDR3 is TGTGCCAGCAGCCAAGCCCGGACTGGGGGGGGCTACAATGAGCAGTTCTTC. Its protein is CASSQARTGGGYNEQFF.